Following are 17 T cell receptor beta chains from one sample sequenced in a study of cytomegalovirus exposure and HLA in healthy donors. Both 60 Vbeta primers and 13 Jbeta primers went into the PCR. Only in-frame clones appear in the TCRdb table, and some are missing; sequencing was by immunoSEQ multiplex PCR. This sample's table has 55,000 to 65,000 clones. Material for sequencing was PBMCs. These TCRs come from a woman aged 18-35 years in good health and CMV-seronegative.

V and J are TRBV30 and TRBJ1-4; tentatively, D is TRBD1 (6 bases). Trimming took off 2 bases at V and 8 bases at J, with 21 bases between the two ends. Per germline, CDR1 GTSNPN and CDR2 SVGIG (reference sequence). The CDR3 spans 16 residues. The DNA of the CDR3 is TGTGCCTGGAGTCGAGCCGCCCGGGGGGCAGAGGAAAAACTGTTTTTT. Translated: CAWSRAARGAEEKLFF.

The chain is built from TRBV2 and TRBJ2-5, with D tentatively TRBD1 (6 bases). The V and J ends lost 6 bases and 1 base respectively, with 18 bases between them. Germline V lookup: CDR1 SNHLY, CDR2 FYNNEI. CDR3 size: 16 residues. This CDR3 is CASSLPPGELQETQYF. In nucleotides, the CDR3 is TGTGCCAGCAGCCTCCCCCCAGGGGAGCTCCAAGAGACCCAGTACTTC. The full variable domain, in which reference TRBV2 and TRBJ2-5 provide the parts outside the CDR3, is EPEVTQTPSHQVTQMGQEVILRCVPISNHLYFYWYRQILGQKVEFLVSFYNNEISEKSEIFDDQFSVERPDGSNFTLKIRSTKLEDSAMYFCASSLPPGELQETQYFGPGTRLLVL.

The chain employs TRBV6-1 and TRBJ1-5; 7 bases line up with TRBD1. Germline V gene sequence: CDR1 MNHNS, CDR2 SASEGT. The CDR3 runs 14 residues. V trimming: 5 bases; J trimming: 9 bases; junction bases outside the gene matches: 10. The CDR3 sequence: CASSLRGQLRPQHF. Here the CDR3 DNA reads TGTGCCAGCAGTCTAAGGGGGCAATTGAGGCCCCAGCATTTT.

Details on this clone: Compared with germline, one end of the junction differs, possibly owing to a read error. The rearrangement joins TRBV9 to TRBJ1-2, with D perhaps TRBD1 (5 bases). Looked up from germline, CDR1 is SGDLS and CDR2 is YYNGEE. The CDR3 has 11 residues. This CDR3 reads CASSGDSSRAF. CDR3 bases: TGTGCCAGCAGCGGTGACAGTTCCCGCGCCTTC.

The chain is built from TRBV6-5 and TRBJ1-2, with 7 bases matching TRBD1. From germline, CDR1 is MNHEY and CDR2 SVGAGI. The length of the CDR3 is 14 residues. With V trimmed by 6 bases and J by 3 bases, 7 bases remained unmatched. CDR3 coding DNA: TGTGCCAGCAGCCCCAGCAGGGGGGACTATGGCTACACCTTC. The encoded protein is CASSPSRGDYGYTF.

J is TRBJ2-7 and V is TRBV4-1; 16 bases map to TRBD2. V lost 4 bases to trimming and J lost 0 bases; unmatched junction nucleotides: 6. CDR3 length: 18 amino acids. The V gene's germline CDR1 is MGHRA and CDR2 YSYEKL. CDR3 loop: CASSPGGLAGGDSYEQYF. Here the CDR3 DNA reads TGCGCCAGCAGCCCCGGGGGACTAGCGGGAGGGGACTCCTACGAGCAGTACTTC.

The CDR3 reads CASSPGTDYEQYF. The CDR3 region has the DNA TGTGCCAGCTCTCCCGGGACAGACTACGAGCAGTACTTC. The gene calls are TRBV18 and TRBJ2-7, with 7 bases aligning to TRBD1. V was clipped by 6 bases and J by 3 bases; unmatched bases: 5. This CDR3 region has 13 residues. Germline V gene sequence: CDR1 KGHSH, CDR2 LQKENI.

The CDR3 spells CASSQDAGHGEKLFF. The CDR3 DNA reads TGTGCCAGCAGCCAAGATGCGGGTCACGGTGAAAAACTGTTTTTT. The chain is built from TRBV14 and TRBJ1-4, with D hard to call. This CDR3 has 15 amino acids. V dropped 0 bases and J dropped 7 bases, with 12 bases sitting between them. CDR1 is SGHDN, CDR2 FVKESK, per germline. Filled out from reference TRBV14 and TRBJ1-4, the complete variable domain reads EAGVTQFPSHSVIEKGQTVTLRCDPISGHDNLYWYRRVMGKEIKFLLHFVKESKQDESGMPNNRFLAERTGGTYSTLKVQPAELEDSGVYFCASSQDAGHGEKLFFGSGTQLSVL.

This chain joins TRBV28 and TRBJ2-1, with D uncertain. The CDR3 covers 14 residues. Looked up from germline, CDR1 is MDHEN and CDR2 is SYDVKM. Trimming stripped 8 bases from V and 6 bases from J, with 17 bases between. Written as DNA, the CDR3 is TGTGCCAGCCAAGAGGAGTCCCTACGCAATGAGCAGTTCTTC. This gives the protein CASQEESLRNEQFF.

This chain joins TRBV4-1 and TRBJ2-1; TRBD2 matches 7 bases. J was trimmed by 0 bases and V by 1 base; bases with no gene match: 6. The germline V gene has CDR1 MGHRA and CDR2 YSYEKL. This CDR3 is built from 17 residues. CDR3: CASSQATSARSYNEQFF. Here the CDR3 DNA reads TGCGCCAGCAGCCAAGCTACTAGCGCCCGCTCCTACAATGAGCAGTTCTTC.

The chain joins TRBV28 to TRBJ1-2; 8 nucleotides align to TRBD1. The CDR3 consists of 14 residues. The junction had 7 bases not matched to a gene; V was cut back by 6 bases and J by 4 bases. Germline-derived CDR1 and CDR2 are MDHEN and SYDVKM. The CDR3 loop reads CASSRGQGSYGYTF. DNA for the CDR3: TGTGCCAGCAGCCGAGGACAGGGAAGCTATGGCTACACCTTC.

The chain links TRBV7-9 to TRBJ2-2, with D tentatively TRBD2 (5 bases). The CDR3 covers 14 residues. Trimming pared 4 bases from V and 8 bases from J, leaving 14 bases between. CDR1 is SEHNR, CDR2 FQNEAQ, per germline (reference sequence). The CDR3 here is CASSSLLAIGELFF. The CDR3, as DNA: TGTGCCAGCAGCTCCCTTTTAGCGATTGGGGAGCTGTTTTTT.

The chain carries TRBV5-4 and TRBJ1-2, with 10 bases matching TRBD1. Germline V gene sequence: CDR1 SGHNT, CDR2 YYREEE (reference sequence). This CDR3 has 13 amino acids. V gave up 4 bases and J gave up 6 bases; unmatched junction bases: 3. The CDR3 loop is CASSLTGGHGYTF. CDR3 bases: TGTGCCAGCAGCCTGACAGGGGGCCATGGCTACACCTTC.

The CDR3 nucleotides are TGTGCCAGCAGCGGTCGGAGGACTGAAGCTTTCTTT. Amino acids: CASSGRRTEAFF. The gene calls are TRBV4-2 and TRBJ1-1; D gene uncertain. CDR1 is LGHNA, CDR2 YNFKEQ, per germline. This CDR3 is 12 amino acids long. Trimming removed 5 bases at V and 5 bases at J, with 9 bases between.

The V call is TRBV6-5, the J call TRBJ1-1, with D unresolved. V was clipped by 7 bases and J by 4 bases, with 16 bases between them. Germline V gene data show CDR1 as MNHEY and CDR2 as SVGAGI. The CDR3 is 14 amino acids. The chain's CDR3 is CASIGLRRGTEAFF. The DNA of the CDR3 is TGTGCCAGCATTGGGTTAAGGCGGGGCACTGAAGCTTTCTTT.

The gene calls are TRBV9 and TRBJ2-1; TRBD2 might be the D (6 bases). Germline lookup yields CDR1 SGDLS and CDR2 YYNGEE. The CDR3 length is 15 residues. V was pared by 5 bases and J by 4 bases, with 16 bases between. CDR3 nucleotides: TGTGCCAGCAGAGAAGGGGACTCTCTGTACAATGAGCAGTTCTTC. Residues: CASREGDSLYNEQFF.

The chain couples TRBV6-5 to TRBJ1-4; D may be TRBD1 (5 bases). CDR3 length equals 15 residues. V lost 1 base and J 5 bases, leaving 11 bases between the germline ends. Per the germline V gene, CDR1 is MNHEY and CDR2 is SVGAGI. CDR3 DNA: TGTGCCAGCAGTTACTACGGGGGATTGAATGAAAAACTGTTTTTT. Translated: CASSYYGGLNEKLFF.